The source of this TCR beta chain is a study of neurological immune-mediated disorders. General study points: While HTLV-1-associated myelopathy showed the greatest TCR clonal expansion, multiple sclerosis showed the least, falling below healthy controls.

The CDR3 runs to 18 residues. Germline V lookup: CDR1 MGHRA, CDR2 YSYEKL. V dropped 0 bases and J dropped 2 bases, with 20 bases sitting between them. This clonotype was seen at least ten times. What it binds is not known. Time point given: longitudinal time-point 2. Synthesis of cDNA was carried out by template-switch 5'RACE. The reaction used 10-nucleotide random UMIs. TCRdb re-called the 5' RACE reads through MiXCR, storing one row per CDR3 protein. This sample carries 100,000 or so distinct CDR3 sequences, over 10% of them seen once, and the ten largest clones take just under 5%. The chain employs TRBV4-1 and TRBJ2-7; D remains ambiguous. Sequenced input: PBMCs. The receptor was derived from a female donor with HTLV-1-associated myelopathy (HAM/TSP). The CDR3 sequence: CASSQDQLRRPPPYEQYF. CDR3 nucleotide sequence: TGCGCCAGCAGCCAAGATCAGTTACGTAGGCCACCTCCCTACGAGCAGTACTTC.